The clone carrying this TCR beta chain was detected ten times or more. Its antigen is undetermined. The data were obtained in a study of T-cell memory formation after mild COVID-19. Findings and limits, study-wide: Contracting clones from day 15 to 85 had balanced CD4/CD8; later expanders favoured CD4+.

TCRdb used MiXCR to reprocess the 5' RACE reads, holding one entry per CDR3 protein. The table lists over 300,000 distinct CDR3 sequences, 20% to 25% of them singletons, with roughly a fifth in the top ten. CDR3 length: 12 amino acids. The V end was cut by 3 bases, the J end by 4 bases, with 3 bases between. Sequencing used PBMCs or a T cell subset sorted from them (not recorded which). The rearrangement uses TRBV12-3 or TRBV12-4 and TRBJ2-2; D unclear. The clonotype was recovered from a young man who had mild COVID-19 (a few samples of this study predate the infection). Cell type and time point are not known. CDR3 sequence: CASSFPTGELFF. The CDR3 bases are TGTGCCAGCAGTTTTCCCACCGGGGAGCTGTTTTTT.